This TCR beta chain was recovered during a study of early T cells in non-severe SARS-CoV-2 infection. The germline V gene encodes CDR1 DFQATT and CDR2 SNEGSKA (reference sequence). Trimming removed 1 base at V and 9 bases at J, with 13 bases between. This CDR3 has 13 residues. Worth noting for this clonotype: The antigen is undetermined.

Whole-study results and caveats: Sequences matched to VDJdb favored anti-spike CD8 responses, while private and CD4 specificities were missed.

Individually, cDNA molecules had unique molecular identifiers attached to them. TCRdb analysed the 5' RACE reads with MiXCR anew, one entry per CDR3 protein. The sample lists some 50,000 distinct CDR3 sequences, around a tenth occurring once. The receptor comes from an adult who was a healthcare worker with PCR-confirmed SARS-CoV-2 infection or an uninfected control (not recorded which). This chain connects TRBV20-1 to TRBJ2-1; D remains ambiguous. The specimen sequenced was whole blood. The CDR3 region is CSARAVGSFEQFF. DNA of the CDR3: TGCAGTGCTAGAGCTGTCGGTAGTTTTGAGCAGTTCTTC.